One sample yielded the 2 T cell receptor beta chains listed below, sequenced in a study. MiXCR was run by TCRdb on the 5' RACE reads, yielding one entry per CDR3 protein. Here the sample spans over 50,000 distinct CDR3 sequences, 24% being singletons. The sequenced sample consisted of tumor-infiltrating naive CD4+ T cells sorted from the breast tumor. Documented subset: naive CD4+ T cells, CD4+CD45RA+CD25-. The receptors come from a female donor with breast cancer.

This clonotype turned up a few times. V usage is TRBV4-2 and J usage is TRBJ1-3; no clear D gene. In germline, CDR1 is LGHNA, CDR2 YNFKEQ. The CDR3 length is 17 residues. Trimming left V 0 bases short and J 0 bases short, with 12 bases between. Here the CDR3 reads CASSQEMTAVSGNTIYF. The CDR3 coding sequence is TGTGCCAGCAGCCAAGAAATGACGGCTGTCTCTGGAAACACCATATATTTT.

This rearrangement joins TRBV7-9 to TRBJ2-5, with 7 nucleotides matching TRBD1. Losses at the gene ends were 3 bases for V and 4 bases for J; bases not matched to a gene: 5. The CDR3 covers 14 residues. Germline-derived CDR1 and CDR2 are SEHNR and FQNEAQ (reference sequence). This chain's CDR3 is CASSLGHRGETQYF. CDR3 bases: TGTGCCAGCAGCTTGGGACACAGGGGAGAGACCCAGTACTTC.